This T cell receptor beta chain comes out of a study of cytomegalovirus exposure and HLA in healthy donors. Points from the study as a whole: Common viral pathogens seemed to be connected with several of the most significant clusters, according to a later analysis. A later look showed TCR association rates differing by HLA locus, highest for DRB1 and lowest for HLA-C. Researchers reported that three CMV-associated chains were confirmed in vitro as CMV antigen-specific.

Comments on this clone: Its antigen is as yet unknown.

CDR1 is PRHDT and CDR2 is FYEKMQ in the germline V gene (reference sequence). There are 12 residues in the CDR3. V shed 1 base and J shed 6 bases, with 5 bases lying between them. Primers: 60 Vbeta forward and 13 Jbeta reverse. Data came from immunoSEQ multiplex PCR; TCRdb stores just in-frame clones and leaves some out. The sample contains about 130,000 clones, around three quarters of which appear only once. Sequenced input: PBMCs. The chain joins TRBV13 to TRBJ2-3, with D hard to call. The TCR was taken from a woman between 45 and 60 years old in good health and CMV-seronegative. The CDR3 reads CASSLVSDTQYF. The CDR3 DNA reads as TGTGCCAGCAGCTTAGTTTCTGATACGCAGTATTTT.